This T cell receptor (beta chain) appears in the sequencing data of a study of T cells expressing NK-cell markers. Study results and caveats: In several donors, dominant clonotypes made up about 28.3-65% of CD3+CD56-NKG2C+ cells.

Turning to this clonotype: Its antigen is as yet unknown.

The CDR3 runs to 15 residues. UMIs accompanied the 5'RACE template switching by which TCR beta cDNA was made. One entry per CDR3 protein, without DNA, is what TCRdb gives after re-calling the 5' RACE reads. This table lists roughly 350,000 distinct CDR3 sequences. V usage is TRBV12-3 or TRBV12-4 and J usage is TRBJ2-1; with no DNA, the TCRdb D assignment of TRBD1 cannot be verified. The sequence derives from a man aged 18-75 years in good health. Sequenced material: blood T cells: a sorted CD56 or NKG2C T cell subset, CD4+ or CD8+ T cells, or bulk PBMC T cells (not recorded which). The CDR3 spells CASRPDRGRYNEQFF.